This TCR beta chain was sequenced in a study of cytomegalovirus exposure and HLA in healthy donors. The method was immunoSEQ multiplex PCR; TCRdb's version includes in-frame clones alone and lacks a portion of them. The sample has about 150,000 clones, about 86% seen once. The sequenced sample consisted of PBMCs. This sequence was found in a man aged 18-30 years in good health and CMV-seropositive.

In DNA form, the CDR3 reads TGTGCCAGCAGTTTAAGCCGGGGGGCAGTCTCCTACGAGCAGTACTTC. As protein: CASSLSRGAVSYEQYF. The rearrangement uses TRBV27 and TRBJ2-7; D is possibly TRBD2 (7 bases). The germline V gene has CDR1 MNHEY and CDR2 SMNVEV (reference sequence). CDR3 length: 16 residues. Trimming stripped 2 bases from V and 0 bases from J, with 14 bases between.